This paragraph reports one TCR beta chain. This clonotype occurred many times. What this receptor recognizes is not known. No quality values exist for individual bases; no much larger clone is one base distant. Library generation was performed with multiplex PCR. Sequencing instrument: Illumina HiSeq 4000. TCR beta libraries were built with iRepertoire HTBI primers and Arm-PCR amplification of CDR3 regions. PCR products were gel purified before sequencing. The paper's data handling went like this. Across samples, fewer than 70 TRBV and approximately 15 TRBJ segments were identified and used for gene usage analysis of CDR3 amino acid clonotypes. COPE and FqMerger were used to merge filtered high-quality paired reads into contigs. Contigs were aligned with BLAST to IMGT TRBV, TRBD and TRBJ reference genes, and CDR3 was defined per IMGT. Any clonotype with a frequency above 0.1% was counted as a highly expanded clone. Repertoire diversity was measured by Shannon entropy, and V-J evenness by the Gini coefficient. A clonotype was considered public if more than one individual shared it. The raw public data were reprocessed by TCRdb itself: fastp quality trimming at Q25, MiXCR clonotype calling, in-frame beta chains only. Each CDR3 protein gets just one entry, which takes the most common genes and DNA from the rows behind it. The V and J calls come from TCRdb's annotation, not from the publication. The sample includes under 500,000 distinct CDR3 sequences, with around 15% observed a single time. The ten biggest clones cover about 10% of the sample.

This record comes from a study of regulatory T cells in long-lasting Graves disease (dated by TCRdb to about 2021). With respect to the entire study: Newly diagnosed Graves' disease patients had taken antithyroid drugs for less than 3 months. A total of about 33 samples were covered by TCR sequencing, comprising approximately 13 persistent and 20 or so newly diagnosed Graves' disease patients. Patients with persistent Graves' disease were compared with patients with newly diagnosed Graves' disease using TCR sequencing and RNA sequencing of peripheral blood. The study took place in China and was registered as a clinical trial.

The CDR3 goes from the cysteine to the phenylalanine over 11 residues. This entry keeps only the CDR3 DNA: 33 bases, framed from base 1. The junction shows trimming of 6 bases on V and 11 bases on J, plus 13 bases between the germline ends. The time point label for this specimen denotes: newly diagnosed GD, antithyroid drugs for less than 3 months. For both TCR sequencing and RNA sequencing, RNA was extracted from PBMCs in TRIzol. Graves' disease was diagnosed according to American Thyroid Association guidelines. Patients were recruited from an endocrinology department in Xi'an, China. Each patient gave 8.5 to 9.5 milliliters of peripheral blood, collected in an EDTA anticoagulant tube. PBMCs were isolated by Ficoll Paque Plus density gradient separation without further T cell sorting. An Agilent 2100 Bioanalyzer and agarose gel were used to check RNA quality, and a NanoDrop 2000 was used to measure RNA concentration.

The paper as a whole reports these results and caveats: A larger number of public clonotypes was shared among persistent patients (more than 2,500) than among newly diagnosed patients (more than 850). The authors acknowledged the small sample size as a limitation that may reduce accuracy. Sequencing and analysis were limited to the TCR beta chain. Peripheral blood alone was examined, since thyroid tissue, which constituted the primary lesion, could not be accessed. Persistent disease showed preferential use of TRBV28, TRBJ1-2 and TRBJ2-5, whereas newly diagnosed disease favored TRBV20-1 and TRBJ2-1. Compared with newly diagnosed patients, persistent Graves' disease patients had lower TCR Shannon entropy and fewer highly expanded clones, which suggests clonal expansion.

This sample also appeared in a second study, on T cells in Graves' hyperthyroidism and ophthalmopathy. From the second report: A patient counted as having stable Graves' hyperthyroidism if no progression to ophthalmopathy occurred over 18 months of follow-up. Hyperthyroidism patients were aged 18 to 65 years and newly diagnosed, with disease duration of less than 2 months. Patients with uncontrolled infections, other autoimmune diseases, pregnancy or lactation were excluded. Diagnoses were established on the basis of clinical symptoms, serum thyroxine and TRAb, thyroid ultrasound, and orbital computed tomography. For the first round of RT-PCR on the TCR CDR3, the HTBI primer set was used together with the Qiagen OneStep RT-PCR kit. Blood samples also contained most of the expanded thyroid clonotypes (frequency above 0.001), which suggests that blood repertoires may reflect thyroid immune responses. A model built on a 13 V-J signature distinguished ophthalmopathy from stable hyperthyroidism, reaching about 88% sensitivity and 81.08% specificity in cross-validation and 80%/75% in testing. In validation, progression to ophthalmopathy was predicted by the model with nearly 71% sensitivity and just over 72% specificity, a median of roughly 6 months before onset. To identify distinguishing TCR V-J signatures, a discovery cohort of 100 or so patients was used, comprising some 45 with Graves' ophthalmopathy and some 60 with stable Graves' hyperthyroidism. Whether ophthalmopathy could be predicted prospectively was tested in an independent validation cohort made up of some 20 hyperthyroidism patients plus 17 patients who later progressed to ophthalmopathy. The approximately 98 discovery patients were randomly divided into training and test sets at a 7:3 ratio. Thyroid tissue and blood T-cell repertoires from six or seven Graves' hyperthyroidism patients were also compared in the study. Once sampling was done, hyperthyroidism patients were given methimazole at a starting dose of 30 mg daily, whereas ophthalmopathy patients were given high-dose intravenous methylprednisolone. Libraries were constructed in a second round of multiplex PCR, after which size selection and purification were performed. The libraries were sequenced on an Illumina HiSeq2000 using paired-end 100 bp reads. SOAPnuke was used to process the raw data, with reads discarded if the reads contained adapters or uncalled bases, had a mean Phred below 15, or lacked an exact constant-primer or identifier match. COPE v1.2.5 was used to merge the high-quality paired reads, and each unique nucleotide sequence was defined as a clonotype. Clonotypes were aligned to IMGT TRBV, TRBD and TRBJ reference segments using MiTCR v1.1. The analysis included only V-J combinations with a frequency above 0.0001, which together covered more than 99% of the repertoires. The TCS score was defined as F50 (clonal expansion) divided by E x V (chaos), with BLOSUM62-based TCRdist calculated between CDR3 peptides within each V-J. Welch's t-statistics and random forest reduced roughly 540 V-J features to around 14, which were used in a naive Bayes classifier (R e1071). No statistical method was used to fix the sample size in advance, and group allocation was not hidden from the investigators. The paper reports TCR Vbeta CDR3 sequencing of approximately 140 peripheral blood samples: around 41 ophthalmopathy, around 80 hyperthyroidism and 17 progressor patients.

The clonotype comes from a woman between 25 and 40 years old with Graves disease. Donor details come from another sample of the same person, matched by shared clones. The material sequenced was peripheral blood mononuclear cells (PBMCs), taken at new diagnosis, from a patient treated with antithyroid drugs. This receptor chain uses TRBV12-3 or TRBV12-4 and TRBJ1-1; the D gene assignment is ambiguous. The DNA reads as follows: TGTGCCAGCAGGGGAGCGGATCGGGCTTTCTTT. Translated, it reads CASRGADRAFF.